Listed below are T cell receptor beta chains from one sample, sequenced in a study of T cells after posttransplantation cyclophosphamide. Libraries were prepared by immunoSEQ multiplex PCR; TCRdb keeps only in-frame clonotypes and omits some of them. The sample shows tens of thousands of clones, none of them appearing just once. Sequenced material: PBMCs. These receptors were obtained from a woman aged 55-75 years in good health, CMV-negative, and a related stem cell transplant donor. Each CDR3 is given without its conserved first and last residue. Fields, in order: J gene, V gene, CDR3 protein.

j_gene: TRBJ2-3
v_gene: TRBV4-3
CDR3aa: ASSPGLIDADTQY

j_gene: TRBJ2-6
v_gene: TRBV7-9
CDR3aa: ASNSFTGTAGANVLT

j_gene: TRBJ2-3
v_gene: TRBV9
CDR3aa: ASSDQRAPGDTQY

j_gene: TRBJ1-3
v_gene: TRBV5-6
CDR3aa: ASSLELEYSGNTIY

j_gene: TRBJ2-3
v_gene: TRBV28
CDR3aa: ASSLPAGDTDTQY

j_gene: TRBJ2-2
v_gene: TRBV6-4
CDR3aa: ASNLPLGLAGATEAGELF

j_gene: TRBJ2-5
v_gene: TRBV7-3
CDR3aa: ASSLAGTLETQY

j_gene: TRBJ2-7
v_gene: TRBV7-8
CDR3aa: ASSVSSYEQY

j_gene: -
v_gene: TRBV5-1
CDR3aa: ASSLASGESYEQY

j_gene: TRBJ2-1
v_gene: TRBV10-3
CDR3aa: AISEFGTTYNEQF

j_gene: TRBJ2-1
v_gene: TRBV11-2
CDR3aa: ASSGGTSGRAHSYNEQF

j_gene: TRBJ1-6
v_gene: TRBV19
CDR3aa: ASSQTGGAVNSPLH

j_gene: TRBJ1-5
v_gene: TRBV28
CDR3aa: ASSPGTGSPSNQPQH

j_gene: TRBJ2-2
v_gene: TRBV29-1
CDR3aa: SVEEGGQGTLF

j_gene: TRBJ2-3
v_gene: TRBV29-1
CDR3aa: SVSLGRGTDTQY

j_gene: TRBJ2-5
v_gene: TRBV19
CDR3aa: ASSLTGTGGPFQETQY